The 9 T cell receptor beta chains below all came from one sample that was sequenced in a study of blood T cells in healthy people across ages. PCR was performed a second time for about 6 to 11 cycles using a sample-barcoded 5' primer and a J-beta primer mix. In TCRdb, the 5' RACE reads were re-called with MiXCR into one record per CDR3 protein. The sample yields about a million distinct CDR3 sequences, around two fifths seen once. The specimen sequenced was blood. Receptor source: a man younger than 35 in good health.

The chain has TRBV6-2 or TRBV6-3 and TRBJ2-7, with unresolved D. Germline CDR1 reads MNHEY; CDR2 reads SVGEGT. Trimming shortened V by 7 bases and J by 5 bases, and 18 bases separated the two germline ends. The CDR3 consists of 14 residues. The DNA for the CDR3 is TGTGCCAGCACCCAGGCATGGGGAACCGACGAGCAGTACTTC. It yields the protein CASTQAWGTDEQYF.

The rearrangement uses TRBV7-3 and TRBJ1-1; maybe TRBD1 (5 bases). Germline values: CDR1 SGHTA, CDR2 FQGTGA. Trimming shortened V by 2 bases and J by 6 bases, and 16 bases separated the two germline ends. The CDR3 is 15 residues long. The CDR3 is CASSLWGVGNSEAFF. CDR3 DNA: TGTGCCAGCAGCTTATGGGGCGTGGGGAATTCTGAAGCTTTCTTT.

This chain links TRBV7-2 with TRBJ2-2, with TRBD1 matching 7 bases. CDR1 is SGHTA, CDR2 FQGNSA, per germline. The CDR3 sequence is 13 residues long. Trimming took 5 bases from V and 7 from J; bases not matched to a gene: 4. The CDR3 DNA sequence: TGTGCCAGCAGCAGGGGGCATATCGGGGAGCTGTTTTTT. It codes for CASSRGHIGELFF.

For the CDR3, the DNA is TGTGCCAGCAGTTACTTCTCAGGGCCTAACTATGGCTACACCTTC. Amino acids: CASSYFSGPNYGYTF. The J gene is TRBJ1-2, the V gene TRBV6-2 or TRBV6-3, with D perhaps matching TRBD1 (5 bases). Germline V gene lookup returns CDR1 MNHEY and CDR2 SVGEGT. Trimming pared 1 base from V and 0 bases from J, leaving 9 bases between. The CDR3 has 15 residues.

The chain joins TRBV4-3 to TRBJ1-2, with 7 bases fitting TRBD1. Trimming took 1 base from V and 4 from J; bases not matched to a gene: 6. Germline V gene data show CDR1 as LGHNA and CDR2 as YSLEER. The CDR3 loop spans 15 amino acids. CDR3 nucleotides: TGCGCCAGCAGCCAAGTCCTCCGGGACAGCTATGGCTACACCTTC. Translating it yields CASSQVLRDSYGYTF.

The table lists this clonotype with a few counts. V is TRBV7-2 and J is TRBJ1-2; unclear D gene. The CDR3 sequence is 13 residues long. Germline CDR1 reads SGHTA; CDR2 reads FQGNSA. Trimming stripped 1 base from V and 8 bases from J, with 11 bases between. The CDR3 DNA sequence: TGTGCCAGCAGCTTAGGATGGGATAGGGGCTACACCTTC. Translating it yields CASSLGWDRGYTF. Supplemented by reference TRBV7-2 and TRBJ1-2, the full variable domain reads GAGVSQSPSNKVTEKGKDVELRCDPISGHTALYWYRQSLGQGLEFLIYFQGNSAPDKSGLPSDRFSAERTGGSVSTLTIQRTQQEDSAVYLCASSLGWDRGYTFGSGTRLTVV.

The genes are TRBV7-9 and TRBJ2-3, with 10 bases fitting TRBD2. CDR3 length: 14 amino acids. CDR1 and CDR2 (germline): SEHNR, FQNEAQ (reference sequence). V shed 4 bases and J 6 bases; nucleotides not matched to a gene: 4. Written as DNA, the CDR3 is TGTGCCAGCAGCTATAGCGGGGGGTTGGATACGCAGTATTTT. This gives the protein CASSYSGGLDTQYF.

This clonotype showed up just a few times. The chain joins TRBV12-3 or TRBV12-4 to TRBJ2-1; 10 nucleotides agree with TRBD1. V dropped 5 bases and J dropped 9; count of bases not matched to a gene: 7. This CDR3 region has 14 residues. The CDR3 coding sequence is TGTGCCAGCAGTCTGGACAGGGGGTTTGGTGAGCAGTTCTTC. Its translation is CASSLDRGFGEQFF.

The rearrangement joins TRBV3-1 to TRBJ2-1, with D tentatively TRBD1 or TRBD2 (5 bases each). Per the germline V gene, CDR1 is LGHDT and CDR2 is YNNKEL (reference sequence). The ends were cut back, 0 bases at V and 0 bases at J, with 9 bases in the middle. CDR3 size: 16 residues. The CDR3 bases are TGTGCCAGCAGCCAAGACCAGGGACGCTCCTACAATGAGCAGTTCTTC. This sequence encodes CASSQDQGRSYNEQFF.